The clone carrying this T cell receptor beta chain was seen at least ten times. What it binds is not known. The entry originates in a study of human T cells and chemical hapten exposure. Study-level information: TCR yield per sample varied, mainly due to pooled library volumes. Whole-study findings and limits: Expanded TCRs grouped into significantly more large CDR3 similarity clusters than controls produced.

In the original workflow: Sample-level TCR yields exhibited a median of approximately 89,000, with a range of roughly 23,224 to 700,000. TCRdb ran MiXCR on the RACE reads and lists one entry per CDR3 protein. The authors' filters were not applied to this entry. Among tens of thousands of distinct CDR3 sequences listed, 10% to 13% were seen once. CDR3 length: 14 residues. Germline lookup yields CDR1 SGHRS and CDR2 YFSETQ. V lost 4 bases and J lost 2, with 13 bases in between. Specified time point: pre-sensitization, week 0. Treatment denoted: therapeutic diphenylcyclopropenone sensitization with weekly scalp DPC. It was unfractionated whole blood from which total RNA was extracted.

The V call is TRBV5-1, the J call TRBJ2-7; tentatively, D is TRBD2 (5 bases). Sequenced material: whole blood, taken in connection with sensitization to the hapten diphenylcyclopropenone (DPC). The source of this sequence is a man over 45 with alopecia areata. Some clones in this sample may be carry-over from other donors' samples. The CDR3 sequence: CASSLDGKTYEQYF. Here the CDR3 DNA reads TGCGCCAGCAGCCTCGACGGGAAAACCTACGAGCAGTACTTC.